There are many counts of the clone carrying this TCR beta chain. The CDR3 covers 16 residues. The junction had 13 bases not matched to a gene; V was cut back by 4 bases and J by 3 bases. Germline CDR1 DFQATT, CDR2 SNEGSKA (reference sequence). This record belongs to a study of T cells in Graves' hyperthyroidism and ophthalmopathy. RNA transcripts gave rise to amplified TCR beta CDR3 regions. A set of HTBI primers served as the primers for a first-round RT-PCR of the TCR CDR3. Via MiXCR, TCRdb re-called the multiplex PCR reads, giving one row per CDR3 protein. Counted here are approximately 570,000 distinct CDR3 sequences, 15% to 20% occurring once; the ten biggest clones make up about 45%. PBMCs were obtained from over 8.5 ml fresh peripheral blood.

Input material: blood. The rearrangement joins TRBV20-1 to TRBJ1-1; 8 bases match TRBD1. This TCR was sampled from a man between 35 and 55 years old with Graves' ophthalmopathy. The CDR3 DNA reads TGCAGTGCTACACATGCCGGACAGGGAAGTTACACTGAAGCTTTCTTT. This sequence encodes CSATHAGQGSYTEAFF.